This passage covers 19 T cell receptor beta chains from one sample sequenced in a study of monozygotic twins with inflammatory bowel disease. TCRdb reworked the 5' RACE reads into one entry per CDR3 protein, no DNA. The ten top clones account for under 2.5%, within a sample of 300,000 to 350,000 distinct CDR3 sequences. The sequenced sample was blood. The receptor source for this set is a human donor with ulcerative colitis or Crohn's disease, or a healthy co-twin of an affected twin (not recorded which).

The chain is built from TRBV7-9 and TRBJ1-2. Germline CDR1 SEHNR, CDR2 FQNEAQ (reference sequence). The CDR3 consists of 17 residues. CDR3 amino acids: CASSLPGGAPPDYGYTF.

This chain joins TRBV18 and TRBJ1-1. CDR1 and CDR2 (germline): KGHSH, LQKENI. This CDR3 is 14 amino acids long. The CDR3 sequence is CASSPQRDNTEAFF.

The chain is built from TRBV2 and TRBJ2-1. The CDR3 runs 16 residues. Germline V CDR1 and CDR2: SNHLY, FYNNEI. The CDR3 here is CASSAFRRGSYNEQFF.

The rearrangement uses TRBV5-1 and TRBJ1-2; TCRdb's D gene call, TRBD1, goes unchecked for lack of DNA. The CDR3 consists of 15 residues. Germline CDR1 and CDR2: SGHRS and YFSETQ. The CDR3 reads CASSVGQGTNYGYTF.

The chain carries TRBV6-2 or TRBV6-3 and TRBJ1-2; TCRdb proposes TRBD1, but this gene call is untestable without DNA. This CDR3 comprises 16 residues. Looked up from germline, CDR1 is MNHEY and CDR2 is SVGEGT. CDR3 amino acids: CASSNSRQGTRYGYTF.

The V gene is TRBV27, the J gene TRBJ2-7; there is no DNA to check the TCRdb D call of TRBD2. CDR1 and CDR2 from the germline V gene are MNHEY and SMNVEV (reference sequence). CDR3 size: 17 residues. This CDR3 is CASSLYRTSGGSYEQYF.

The V gene is TRBV3-1, the J gene TRBJ2-4; TCRdb's D call, TRBD1, is unchecked because there is no DNA. The CDR3 spans 16 residues. Germline loops: CDR1 LGHDT, CDR2 YNNKEL (reference sequence). CDR3 sequence: CASSQAGGLGKNIQYF.

The chain joins TRBV5-1 to TRBJ2-3; no DNA is available, so the TRBD1 call from TCRdb remains unchecked. The CDR3 runs 14 residues. The germline V gene encodes CDR1 SGHRS and CDR2 YFSETQ. This chain's CDR3 is CASRTDRSTDTQYF.

The chain has TRBV5-6 and TRBJ2-7; absent DNA, TCRdb's TRBD1 call cannot be checked. Per the germline V gene, CDR1 is SGHDT and CDR2 is YYEEEE. The CDR3 length is 14 residues. The CDR3 protein is CASSLTGWESEQYF. Full variable domain (outside the CDR3, taken from reference TRBV5-6 and TRBJ2-7): DAGVTQSPTHLIKTRGQQVTLRCSPKSGHDTVSWYQQALGQGPQFIFQYYEEEERQRGNFPDRFSGHQFPNYSSELNVNALLLGDSALYLCASSLTGWESEQYFGPGTRLTVT.

The V call is TRBV28, the J call TRBJ2-7. The CDR3 consists of 15 residues. Germline V gene data show CDR1 as MDHEN and CDR2 as SYDVKM. The CDR3 loop reads CASSLRSGYPYEQYF.

V is TRBV20-1 and J is TRBJ2-7; without DNA, the TCRdb call of TRBD2 cannot be checked. This CDR3 spans 18 amino acids. The germline gives CDR1 DFQATT, CDR2 SNEGSKA (reference sequence). The CDR3 sequence is CSARDWGLGLAGGSEQYF.

The chain has TRBV7-9 and TRBJ1-4; TCRdb's assignment of TRBD1 cannot be checked, as there is no DNA. Germline V gene data show CDR1 as SEHNR and CDR2 as FQNEAQ (reference sequence). This CDR3 is built from 16 residues. The CDR3 is CASSFPISWGGEKLFF.

The chain couples TRBV5-1 to TRBJ2-2; without DNA, the TCRdb call of TRBD2 cannot be checked. This CDR3 has 15 amino acids. Per the germline V gene, CDR1 is SGHRS and CDR2 is YFSETQ. The CDR3 loop is CASSLDSGSPGELFF.

The chain joins TRBV20-1 to TRBJ1-4; TCRdb reports TRBD1, a call that lacks DNA to check it against. Germline V gene sequence: CDR1 DFQATT, CDR2 SNEGSKA (reference sequence). This CDR3 region has 12 residues. The CDR3 here is CSASFRQEKLFF.

The chain has TRBV20-1 and TRBJ2-5; the TCRdb call, TRBD2, lacks DNA for checking. The CDR3 spans 18 residues. The germline CDR1 and CDR2 sequences are DFQATT and SNEGSKA (reference sequence). The chain's CDR3 is CSARGQGGSFENQETQYF.

This rearrangement joins TRBV6-2 or TRBV6-3 to TRBJ1-5; TCRdb's D call of TRBD1 is untestable without DNA. CDR3 length equals 14 residues. Germline assignment: CDR1 MNHEY and CDR2 SVGEGT. CDR3 region: CASSRDSGAQPQHF.

The J gene is TRBJ2-5, the V gene TRBV18; TCRdb returns TRBD1, unconfirmable since there is no DNA. Germline CDR1 reads KGHSH; CDR2 reads LQKENI. The CDR3 sequence is 17 residues long. CDR3 sequence: CASSPMRGDRVPETQYF.

This chain connects TRBV2 to TRBJ2-1; the TRBD2 assignment by TCRdb is unverifiable without DNA. The CDR3 consists of 14 residues. Germline V gives CDR1 SNHLY, CDR2 FYNNEI. CDR3 sequence: CAREGGSFYNEQFF.

This chain uses TRBV5-1 with TRBJ1-2. From germline, CDR1 is SGHRS and CDR2 YFSETQ. The CDR3 covers 16 residues. The CDR3 reads CASSLGASKWDYGYTF. Full variable domain (missing parts from reference TRBV5-1 and TRBJ1-2): KAGVTQTPRYLIKTRGQQVTLSCSPISGHRSVSWYQQTPGQGLQFLFEYFSETQRNKGNFPGRFSGRQFSNSRSEMNVSTLELGDSALYLCASSLGASKWDYGYTFGSGTRLTVV.